The 21 T cell receptor beta chains given below trace back to one sample, sequenced in a study of blood T cell repertoires in COVID-19. Measured with immunoSEQ multiplex PCR; TCRdb has only the in-frame clones, and not every one. Of about 230,000 clones listed, around 86% are singletons. Source material: peripheral blood. The source is a man aged 50 to 60 with COVID-19, enrolled during active disease.

This sequence joins TRBV12-3 or TRBV12-4 and TRBJ1-2; D remains ambiguous. This CDR3 spans 13 amino acids. Trimming took 3 bases from V and 4 from J, leaving 9 bases between them. This chain's CDR3 is CASSFFERYGYTF. The CDR3 DNA reads TGTGCCAGCAGTTTCTTTGAGCGCTATGGCTACACCTTC.

This chain links TRBV29-1 with TRBJ1-5; 9 nucleotides match TRBD1. The CDR3 contains 14 residues. V shed 7 bases and J 4 bases; nucleotides not matched to a gene: 8. Germline V gene lookup returns CDR1 SQVTM and CDR2 ANQGSEA. CDR3 sequence: CSAWTGDWNQPQHF. The CDR3 bases are TGCAGCGCCTGGACAGGGGATTGGAATCAGCCCCAGCATTTT.

V and J are TRBV9 and TRBJ2-1, with TRBD2 matching 13 bases. The CDR3 contains 15 residues. Germline CDR1 reads SGDLS; CDR2 reads YYNGEE. Trimming cost V 1 base and J 8 bases; bases outside gene matches: 3. This CDR3 reads CASSVQTSGRYEQFF. The CDR3 nucleotides are TGTGCCAGCAGCGTACAGACTAGCGGGAGGTATGAGCAGTTCTTC. Variable domain in full (rest from reference TRBV9 and TRBJ2-1): DSGVTQTPKHLITATGQRVTLRCSPRSGDLSVYWYQQSLDQGLQFLIQYYNGEERAKGNILERFSAQQFPDLHSELNLSSLELGDSALYFCASSVQTSGRYEQFFGPGTRLTVL.

This clone was picked up one time. V and J are TRBV3-1 (or the pseudogene TRBV3-2) and TRBJ2-7, with 7 bases lining up with TRBD1. J was trimmed by 3 bases and V by 1 base; bases with no gene match: 9. The CDR3 runs to 16 residues. Germline V gives CDR1 LGHDT, CDR2 YNNKEL (reference sequence). CDR3 in DNA: TGTGCCAGCAGCCAAGGACCGGGACAGCAGAACTACGAGCAGTACTTC. It yields the protein CASSQGPGQQNYEQYF.

V gene TRBV20-1 combines with J gene TRBJ2-5; 13 bases match TRBD2. The trim removed 3 bases at V and 3 bases at J, leaving 4 bases unmatched. CDR1 and CDR2 from the germline V gene are DFQATT and SNEGSKA (reference sequence). The CDR3 has 15 residues. In DNA, the CDR3 is TGCAGTGCTAGTACTAGCGGGAGGGCGGAAGAGACCCAGTACTTC. This translates into CSASTSGRAEETQYF.

The chain combines TRBV12-3 or TRBV12-4 with TRBJ2-1; TRBD1 matches at 8 bases. The J segment lost 5 bases and the V segment lost 6 bases, leaving 0 bases of the junction unmatched. This CDR3 region has 12 residues. The CDR3 reads CASRTGDNEQFF. CDR3 DNA: TGTGCCAGCAGGACAGGGGACAATGAGCAGTTCTTC.

The chain is built from TRBV12-3 or TRBV12-4 and TRBJ2-7; D is ambiguous. This CDR3 is built from 13 residues. V was clipped by 3 bases and J by 1 base, with 7 bases between them. The chain's CDR3 is CASSFPGSYEQYF. CDR3 nucleotides: TGTGCCAGCAGTTTTCCGGGTTCCTACGAGCAGTACTTC.

The chain is built from TRBV28 and TRBJ1-5; the match to TRBD1 covers 7 bases. Germline V gene sequence: CDR1 MDHEN, CDR2 SYDVKM. With 5 bases clipped from V and 0 bases from J, the junction kept 4 bases outside the gene matches. This CDR3 contains 15 residues. In DNA form, the CDR3 reads TGTGCCAGCAGTACCGACAGGGATAGCAATCAGCCCCAGCATTTT. This gives the protein CASSTDRDSNQPQHF.

This chain joins TRBV12-3 or TRBV12-4 and TRBJ2-3; weak D call: TRBD2 (6 bases). Deletions cut 3 bases from V and 3 bases from J, with 7 bases between. CDR3 length: 13 residues. The CDR3 protein is CASSFGGTDTQYF. The CDR3 DNA reads TGTGCCAGCAGTTTCGGGGGAACAGATACGCAGTATTTT.

The genes are TRBV6-2 or TRBV6-3 and TRBJ1-5; D may be TRBD1 (6 bases). Germline CDR1 MNHEY, CDR2 SVGEGT. V dropped 4 bases and J dropped 9 bases, with 31 bases sitting between them. There are 19 residues in the CDR3. The DNA of the CDR3 is TGTGCCAGCAGTTCTTTACCGGCAGGAGCGGGACACGGGATTTGGCCCCAGCATTTT. It yields the protein CASSSLPAGAGHGIWPQHF.

The chain couples TRBV5-8 to TRBJ2-1, with 10 positions matching TRBD2. CDR3 length: 16 amino acids. After removal of 6 bases from V and 7 bases from J, the junction contained 13 bases not matched to a gene. Germline-derived CDR1 and CDR2 are SGHTS and YDEGEE. This CDR3 reads CASNSRAGGAFNEQFF. DNA of the CDR3: TGTGCCAGCAATTCGAGAGCGGGGGGGGCTTTTAATGAGCAGTTCTTC.

V is TRBV18 and J is TRBJ2-1; D call uncertain. Looked up from germline, CDR1 is KGHSH and CDR2 is LQKENI. This CDR3 is 12 amino acids long. The V end lost 3 bases, the J end lost 8 bases, and 8 bases lay between the germline ends. CDR3 residues: CASSPRTDEQFF. As DNA, the CDR3 is TGTGCCAGCTCACCCCGTACGGATGAGCAGTTCTTC.

This clone was observed a few times. The chain recombines TRBV10-1 with TRBJ1-2; 11 nucleotides align to TRBD1. Germline CDR1 WNHNN, CDR2 SYGVQD (reference sequence). This CDR3 contains 20 residues. Trimming removed 2 bases from V and 7 bases from J; junction bases left unmatched: 21. CDR3 residues: CASSEGRVFIWGQGGFGYTF. The CDR3 DNA sequence: TGCGCCAGCAGTGAGGGGCGGGTTTTTATCTGGGGACAGGGGGGTTTTGGCTACACCTTC.

The rearrangement links TRBV7-2 to TRBJ1-2; 9 nucleotides line up with TRBD1. Germline V gene sequence: CDR1 SGHTA, CDR2 FQGNSA. The CDR3 sequence is 15 residues long. Trimming at V came to 2 bases and at J to 4 bases, leaving 5 bases not matched to a gene. CDR3 residues: CASSLMGQGIYGYTF. For the CDR3, the DNA is TGTGCCAGCAGCTTAATGGGACAGGGAATCTATGGCTACACCTTC.

V usage is TRBV6-5 and J usage is TRBJ2-7; 9 positions match TRBD2. Germline-derived CDR1 and CDR2 are MNHEY and SVGAGI. The CDR3 covers 16 residues. J gave up 4 bases and V 0 bases, and 7 bases lay outside the gene matches. Here the CDR3 reads CASSYSSSGSLYEQYF. The CDR3 DNA follows: TGTGCCAGCAGTTACTCGAGTAGCGGGAGCTTGTACGAGCAGTACTTC.

The J gene is TRBJ1-5, the V gene TRBV7-2; TRBD1 aligns across 7 bases. The J segment lost 7 bases and the V segment lost 1 base, leaving 4 bases of the junction unmatched. The CDR3 is 14 amino acids. Germline values: CDR1 SGHTA, CDR2 FQGNSA. For the CDR3, the DNA is TGTGCCAGCAGCTTAGGGTCAGGGGGGCAGCCCCAGCATTTT. It encodes CASSLGSGGQPQHF.

The V and J genes are TRBV4-1 and TRBJ1-2; D remains ambiguous. The germline V gene has CDR1 MGHRA and CDR2 YSYEKL. Deletions cut 2 bases from V and 6 bases from J, with 28 bases between. CDR3 length equals 19 residues. The CDR3 DNA is TGCGCCAGCAGCCAACCCCCCGGGAACTTCAGACTCGGCCTGGATGGCTACACCTTC. Amino acids: CASSQPPGNFRLGLDGYTF.

J is TRBJ2-2 and V is TRBV19; 11 bases match TRBD1. This CDR3 is built from 15 residues. The trim removed 10 bases at V and 6 bases at J, leaving 10 bases unmatched. Germline values: CDR1 LNHDA, CDR2 SQIVND (reference sequence). Here the CDR3 reads CATQDRGLFAGELFF. In DNA form, the CDR3 reads TGTGCCACCCAGGACAGGGGGCTCTTTGCCGGGGAGCTGTTTTTT.

A single count supports this clone. V and J are TRBV5-8 and TRBJ2-7; 7 bases map to TRBD1. Trimming took 4 bases from V and 2 from J; bases not matched to a gene: 3. This CDR3 has 13 residues. From germline, CDR1 is SGHTS and CDR2 YDEGEE. The CDR3 loop is CASSRDSPYEQYF. The DNA of the CDR3 is TGTGCCAGCAGCAGGGACAGCCCCTACGAGCAGTACTTC.

This chain uses TRBV3-1 (or the pseudogene TRBV3-2) with TRBJ2-5, with 11 bases that match TRBD2. This CDR3 has 15 amino acids. The J segment lost 3 bases and the V segment lost 6 bases, leaving 6 bases of the junction unmatched. CDR1 and CDR2 from the germline V gene are LGHDT and YNNKEL (reference sequence). Here the CDR3 DNA reads TGTGCCAGCAGTCAACCGGGACTAGCGGAAGAGACCCAGTACTTC. Its translation: CASSQPGLAEETQYF.

The chain employs TRBV5-1 and TRBJ2-5, with TRBD1 matching 9 bases. The length of the CDR3 is 13 residues. The V and J ends lost 6 bases and 5 bases, in that order; junction bases with no gene match: 5. Per germline, CDR1 SGHRS and CDR2 YFSETQ. CDR3 DNA sequence: TGCGCCAGCAAACAGGGGGCTGGTGAGACCCAGTACTTC. Amino acid sequence: CASKQGAGETQYF. The full variable domain, completed using reference TRBV5-1 and TRBJ2-5, is KAGVTQTPRYLIKTRGQQVTLSCSPISGHRSVSWYQQTPGQGLQFLFEYFSETQRNKGNFPGRFSGRQFSNSRSEMNVSTLELGDSALYLCASKQGAGETQYFGPGTRLLVL.